Shown below are 2 T cell receptor beta chains from a single sample sequenced in a study of T-cell reconstitution after alpha-beta-depleted transplantation in children. It was with unique molecular identifiers that the TCRbeta library was prepared. TCRdb reanalysed the PCR reads using MiXCR and keeps one entry per CDR3 protein. This sample has hundreds of thousands of distinct CDR3 sequences, with 16% found just once. The source was PBMCs from the stem cell graft donor, collected from the stem cell graft. These TCRs come from a human donor who donated a stem cell graft to a child with acute myeloid leukemia.

This clonotype has only a few counts. The chain recombines TRBV6-1 with TRBJ1-6, with TRBD1 as a possible D gene (6 bases). V was pared by 6 bases and J by 5 bases, with 11 bases between. There are 14 residues in the CDR3. CDR1 and CDR2 from the germline V gene are MNHNS and SASEGT. CDR3 region: CASSQQGNNSPLHF. CDR3 nucleotides: TGTGCCAGCAGCCAACAGGGAAATAATTCACCCCTCCACTTT.

This clonotype was counted at least ten times. The gene calls are TRBV20-1 and TRBJ2-7; TRBD1 aligns across 7 bases. V shed 0 bases, J shed 5 bases, and the junction held 7 bases outside the gene matches. Germline V gives CDR1 DFQATT, CDR2 SNEGSKA (reference sequence). The CDR3 spans 14 residues. CDR3 sequence (DNA): TGCAGTGCTAGAGAACTGACAGGGAACCACGAGCAGTACTTC. This encodes CSARELTGNHEQYF.